This T cell receptor (beta chain) was retrieved from a study of blood T cell repertoires in COVID-19. Study summary: The samples span acute and convalescent COVID-19 from the United States, Italy and Spain. The cDNA or gDNA used as material had been derived from T cells, B-cell-depleted T cells, or PBMCs.

This CDR3 has 15 amino acids. V was clipped by 4 bases and J by 7 bases; unmatched bases: 11. The germline gives CDR1 SGHRS, CDR2 YFSETQ. In the authors' workflow: Quantification of nucleated cells was approximated via reference gene primer amplification. TCRdb keeps only in-frame clones here, not all; method: immunoSEQ multiplex PCR. From that table come the V and J calls and clone size; the DNA was used to work out D and trimming. The sample lists approximately 30,000 clones, 70% to 90% occurring once. This receptor was taken from a human donor in a cohort sampled during active COVID-19. The material sequenced was peripheral blood. This chain connects TRBV5-1 to TRBJ2-5; 9 bases are shared with TRBD1. This CDR3 is CASSPTGTGSWTQYF. As DNA, the CDR3 is TGCGCCAGCAGCCCCACCGGGACAGGGTCCTGGACCCAGTACTTC.